Detailed here is one T cell receptor beta chain. Its antigen is not known. Clones were sequenced by immunoSEQ multiplex PCR, and TCRdb holds only the in-frame ones, with some missing. This table has about 130,000 clones, about nine tenths appearing once. This entry is derived from a study of T cell responses to AZD1222 COVID-19 vaccine. Study-level background: Combined were second doses at about 4 or about 12 weeks.

Germline CDR1 and CDR2: SGHTS and YDEGEE. Germline trimming cut 7 bases from V and 8 bases from J; bases unmatched to any gene: 9. CDR3 length: 14 amino acids. Whole-study findings and limits: Rises in breadth and depth of Spike-specific TCRs came after two AZD1222 doses. At 160-218 and 743-854, vaccine-associated CD4 TCRs were dominant, and they spanned spike.

The source material was peripheral blood, sampled on day 0 of AZD1222 vaccination. This chain connects TRBV5-8 to TRBJ1-4; 9 bases fit TRBD1. This TCR was sampled from an adult in good health. This CDR3 reads CASGEGQGGEKLFF. The CDR3 DNA reads TGTGCCAGCGGAGAGGGACAGGGTGGCGAAAAACTGTTTTTT.